This T cell receptor beta chain was obtained from a study of preoperative IRX-2 immunotherapy in early breast cancer. CDR1 SGHRS and CDR2 YFSETQ come from the germline V gene. The germline V and J ends were trimmed by 4 bases and 4 bases, with 14 bases remaining between them. The length of the CDR3 is 14 residues. Sample treatment: preoperative locoregional IRX-2 cytokine immunotherapy. The data were produced by immunoSEQ multiplex PCR, yet TCRdb's version contains in-frame clones alone and is incomplete. The table records about 98,000 clones, 86% of them present only once. This clone was seen ten or more times.

The rearrangement uses TRBV5-1 and TRBJ1-1; D call uncertain. Sample: tumor tissue, taken after IRX-2 immunotherapy. This clonotype was obtained from a human donor with breast cancer. For the CDR3, the DNA is TGCGCCAGCAGCCCCGGACCTCTCAGCACTGAAGCTTTCTTT. Encoded protein: CASSPGPLSTEAFF.